The 27 T cell receptor beta chains reported below all come from one sample, sequenced in a study of blood T cell repertoires in COVID-19 (dated by TCRdb to 2020 to 2022). Library creation used the immunoSEQ multiplex PCR assay. The immuneACCESS repertoire file appears here via TCRdb, limited to in-frame rearrangements. These files lack a portion of the clones; in checked studies, under half of the deficit traces to unresolved V genes, and the cause of the others is not known. Counted in this sample were about 200,000 clones; 88% of them appeared once. Of the sample, 1.5% falls within the top ten clones. Material for sequencing was peripheral blood. These receptors were obtained from a man aged 18-30 years with active or convalescent COVID-19.

The chain employs TRBV5-8 and TRBJ2-1; the match to TRBD1 covers 9 bases. Germline V gene data show CDR1 as SGHTS and CDR2 as YDEGEE. V lost 4 bases, J lost 0 bases, and 2 bases stayed unmatched. There are 15 residues in the CDR3. CDR3 loop: CASSPGQGSYNEQFF. In DNA, the CDR3 is TGTGCCAGCAGCCCGGGACAGGGCTCCTACAATGAGCAGTTCTTC.

The V and J genes are TRBV5-1 and TRBJ2-7, with 12 bases identical to TRBD1. In germline, CDR1 is SGHRS, CDR2 YFSETQ. The CDR3 has 14 residues. J gave up 5 bases and V 4 bases, and 4 bases lay outside the gene matches. In nucleotides, the CDR3 is TGCGCCAGCAGCCCCGGGACAGGGGGCGACGAGCAGTACTTC. This translates into CASSPGTGGDEQYF. The variable domain in full, completed from reference TRBV5-1 and TRBJ2-7, reads KAGVTQTPRYLIKTRGQQVTLSCSPISGHRSVSWYQQTPGQGLQFLFEYFSETQRNKGNFPGRFSGRQFSNSRSEMNVSTLELGDSALYLCASSPGTGGDEQYFGPGTRLTVT.

This chain links TRBV18 with TRBJ2-7; the D is unclear. V lost 1 base and J lost 5, with 6 bases in between. Germline lookup yields CDR1 KGHSH and CDR2 LQKENI. CDR3 length: 12 residues. The CDR3 DNA is TGTGCCAGCTCACCACTTCCAGACGAGCAGTACTTC. This gives the protein CASSPLPDEQYF.

This clone is a singleton in its sample. The chain has TRBV28 and TRBJ1-2; 8 nucleotides line up with TRBD1. Per germline, CDR1 MDHEN and CDR2 SYDVKM. CDR3 length: 13 residues. Trimming removed 3 bases from V and 8 bases from J; junction bases left unmatched: 5. CDR3 in DNA: TGTGCCAGCAGTTTTCAGGGGGCGCGGGGCTACACCTTC. Its protein product is CASSFQGARGYTF.

The chain's CDR3 is CASSNALFLFRASVRNNEQFF. The CDR3 DNA reads TGTGCCAGCAGCAACGCCCTCTTCTTGTTCCGGGCTAGCGTAAGGAACAATGAGCAGTTCTTC. V is TRBV21-1 and J is TRBJ2-1; the listed D gene, TRBD2, was not tested against the DNA. TRBV21-1 is a pseudogene. This CDR3 has 21 residues.

The rearrangement uses TRBV12-5 and TRBJ1-1, with 7 nucleotides matching TRBD1. The V gene's germline CDR1 is LGHNT and CDR2 FRNRAP. With 4 bases clipped from V and 2 bases from J, the junction kept 4 bases outside the gene matches. This CDR3 region has 14 residues. Here the CDR3 reads CASGSGQPNTEAFF. CDR3 in DNA: TGTGCTAGTGGTTCGGGACAGCCTAACACTGAAGCTTTCTTT.

In its sample, this clone was seen once. V and J are TRBV5-1 and TRBJ2-5; TRBD1 aligns across 7 bases. J lost 2 bases, V lost 1 base, and 5 bases had no gene match. Germline assignment: CDR1 SGHRS and CDR2 YFSETQ. CDR3 size: 15 residues. In nucleotides, the CDR3 is TGCGCCAGCAGCTTGCATCTGGGACAGCAAGAGACCCAGTACTTC. This codes for CASSLHLGQQETQYF. The whole variable domain, filled in from reference TRBV5-1 and TRBJ2-5, reads KAGVTQTPRYLIKTRGQQVTLSCSPISGHRSVSWYQQTPGQGLQFLFEYFSETQRNKGNFPGRFSGRQFSNSRSEMNVSTLELGDSALYLCASSLHLGQQETQYFGPGTRLLVL.

The V call is TRBV30, the J call TRBJ2-5, with a possible D match to TRBD2 (5 bases). The CDR3 length is 13 residues. Deletions cut 1 base from V and 1 base from J, with 7 bases between. Germline CDR1 and CDR2: GTSNPN and SVGIG (reference sequence). The CDR3 sequence is CAWSGERQETQYF. CDR3 coding DNA: TGTGCCTGGAGTGGGGAGCGCCAAGAGACCCAGTACTTC.

This chain connects TRBV4-3 to TRBJ1-2, with D perhaps TRBD1 (5 bases). Germline V lookup: CDR1 LGHNA, CDR2 YSLEER. This CDR3 has 13 residues. Trimming took off 6 bases at V and 1 base at J, with 9 bases between the two ends. The CDR3 DNA reads as TGCGCCAGCAGGAAGACAGATAACTATGGCTACACCTTC. It encodes CASRKTDNYGYTF.

The chain has TRBV7-8 and TRBJ1-3, with D unclear. The CDR3 consists of 14 residues. From germline, CDR1 is SGHVS and CDR2 FQNEAQ. Deletions cut 6 bases from V and 0 bases from J, with 9 bases between. CDR3 sequence reads: CASRSSISGNTIYF. CDR3 nucleotides: TGTGCCAGCAGAAGCTCTATCTCTGGAAACACCATATATTTT. Complete variable domain (other parts from reference TRBV7-8 and TRBJ1-3): GAGVSQSPRYKVAKRGQDVALRCDPISGHVSLFWYQQALGQGPEFLTYFQNEAQLDKSGLPSDRFFAERPEGSVSTLKIQRTQQEDSAVYLCASRSSISGNTIYFGEGSWLTVV.

This chain joins TRBV29-1 and TRBJ1-1, with a weak D call TRBD1 (5 bases). CDR3 length equals 12 residues. Germline V gene data show CDR1 as SQVTM and CDR2 as ANQGSEA. Trimming stripped 7 bases from V and 3 bases from J, with 12 bases between. Here the CDR3 reads CSGGHGDTEAFF. The CDR3 coding sequence is TGCAGCGGGGGCCACGGAGACACTGAAGCTTTCTTT.

V gene TRBV5-8 combines with J gene TRBJ1-5, with D hard to call. The V gene lost 0 bases and the J gene lost 2 bases, with 6 bases spanning the gap. This CDR3 comprises 14 residues. Per the germline V gene, CDR1 is SGHTS and CDR2 is YDEGEE. CDR3: CASSLGSGNQPQHF. The CDR3 DNA reads TGTGCCAGCAGCTTGGGGTCGGGCAATCAGCCCCAGCATTTT.

The chain carries TRBV28 and TRBJ2-7; TRBD1 aligns across 7 bases. The CDR3 extends over 16 amino acids. Looked up from germline, CDR1 is MDHEN and CDR2 is SYDVKM. Germline trimming cut 4 bases from V and 2 bases from J; bases unmatched to any gene: 11. CDR3 nucleotides: TGTGCCAGCAGTTCCTCCCGGACAGGCTACACCTACGAGCAGTACTTC. It is translated as CASSSSRTGYTYEQYF. The full variable domain, rest sourced from reference TRBV28 and TRBJ2-7, is DVKVTQSSRYLVKRTGEKVFLECVQDMDHENMFWYRQDPGLGLRLIYFSYDVKMKEKGDIPEGYSVSREKKERFSLILESASTNQTSMYLCASSSSRTGYTYEQYFGPGTRLTVT.

In its sample, this clone was seen once. The chain is built from TRBV5-1 and TRBJ1-1; tentative D call: TRBD1 (5 bases). CDR1 is SGHRS and CDR2 is YFSETQ in the germline V gene. The ends were cut back, 4 bases at V and 1 base at J, with 11 bases in the middle. The CDR3 is 14 amino acids. This CDR3 reads CASSVDSWNTEAFF. DNA for the CDR3: TGCGCCAGCAGCGTCGACAGCTGGAACACTGAAGCTTTCTTT.

The genes are TRBV3-1 (or the pseudogene TRBV3-2) and TRBJ2-6; D not resolved. This CDR3 is built from 15 residues. Germline loops: CDR1 LGHDT, CDR2 YNNKEL (reference sequence). Trimming cost V 0 bases and J 1 base, with 4 bases left between them. The DNA for the CDR3 is TGTGCCAGCAGCCAAGACAGGTCTGGGGCCAACGTCCTGACTTTC. Amino acid sequence: CASSQDRSGANVLTF.

The chain has TRBV5-1 and TRBJ1-4; 11 nucleotides line up with TRBD1. CDR1 SGHRS and CDR2 YFSETQ come from the germline V gene. V was clipped by 0 bases and J by 7 bases; unmatched bases: 5. The CDR3 is made up of 16 amino acids. The CDR3 loop reads CASSLEGQGEGEKLFF. CDR3 DNA sequence: TGCGCCAGCAGCTTGGAGGGACAGGGGGAAGGTGAAAAACTGTTTTTT.

The chain couples TRBV6-2 or TRBV6-3 to TRBJ1-2; D remains unclear. This CDR3 has 15 residues. Germline CDR1 is MNHEY and CDR2 is SVGEGT. V dropped 4 bases and J dropped 4 bases, with 16 bases sitting between them. The CDR3 reads CASSSPSVNIYGYTF. DNA for the CDR3: TGTGCCAGCAGTTCGCCCTCCGTAAACATCTATGGCTACACCTTC.

The V gene is TRBV14, the J gene TRBJ2-7; 10 positions match TRBD2. Germline lookup yields CDR1 SGHDN and CDR2 FVKESK. Germline trimming cut 0 bases from V and 6 bases from J; bases unmatched to any gene: 2. This CDR3 has 14 residues. CDR3 DNA: TGTGCCAGCAGCCAAGAACTAGCGGGACGCGAGCAGTACTTC. This sequence encodes CASSQELAGREQYF.

The rearrangement links TRBV4-3 to TRBJ1-1; the match to TRBD1 covers 7 bases. This CDR3 has 15 amino acids. Germline V gene lookup returns CDR1 LGHNA and CDR2 YSLEER. Trimming took 0 bases from V and 3 from J; bases not matched to a gene: 4. CDR3 in amino acids: CASSQEGQGDTEAFF. CDR3 DNA sequence: TGCGCCAGCAGCCAAGAGGGGCAGGGGGACACTGAAGCTTTCTTT.

The gene calls are TRBV7-2 and TRBJ1-2, with D possibly being TRBD1 (5 bases). The germline CDR1 and CDR2 sequences are SGHTA and FQGNSA. The V gene lost 2 bases and the J gene lost 7 bases, with 14 bases spanning the gap. The CDR3 runs 14 residues. DNA for the CDR3: TGTGCCAGCAGCTTAATGACAGCCGCGACTGGCTACACCTTC. Translating gives CASSLMTAATGYTF.

The V gene is TRBV18, the J gene TRBJ2-7, with TRBD2 matching over 11 bases. Germline-derived CDR1 and CDR2 are KGHSH and LQKENI. The CDR3 extends over 15 amino acids. Trimming removed 4 bases from V and 3 bases from J; junction bases left unmatched: 5. In nucleotides, the CDR3 is TGTGCCAGCTCACACTCCGGGACTAGCGGCTACGAGCAGTACTTC. Protein sequence: CASSHSGTSGYEQYF. Full variable domain (outside the CDR3, taken from reference TRBV18 and TRBJ2-7): NAGVMQNPRHLVRRRGQEARLRCSPMKGHSHVYWYRQLPEEGLKFMVYLQKENIIDESGMPKERFSAEFPKEGPSILRIQQVVRGDSAAYFCASSHSGTSGYEQYFGPGTRLTVT.

This sequence joins TRBV7-2 and TRBJ2-1; 10 bases match TRBD2. V shed 0 bases and J 9 bases; nucleotides not matched to a gene: 5. The CDR3 has 15 residues. Germline CDR1 reads SGHTA; CDR2 reads FQGNSA. The CDR3 spells CASSLAASGSSEQFF. The DNA for the CDR3 is TGTGCCAGCAGCTTAGCGGCTAGCGGGAGTTCTGAGCAGTTCTTC.

The J gene is TRBJ1-4, the V gene TRBV28; tentatively, D is TRBD1 (6 bases). V lost 4 bases and J lost 10, with 10 bases in between. Per germline, CDR1 MDHEN and CDR2 SYDVKM. The CDR3 has 12 amino acids. The CDR3 nucleotides are TGTGCCAGCAGTTGGACAGAGGGAAAACTGTTTTTT. This translates into CASSWTEGKLFF.

The chain links TRBV6-2 or TRBV6-3 to TRBJ1-1; tentatively, D is TRBD1 (5 bases). CDR1 and CDR2 (germline): MNHEY, SVGEGT. V lost 6 bases and J 7 bases, leaving 24 bases between the germline ends. The length of the CDR3 is 16 residues. CDR3 amino acids: CASSPGEGAIGSEAFF. The CDR3 bases are TGTGCCAGCAGCCCTGGCGAAGGGGCAATAGGAAGTGAAGCTTTCTTT.

The chain couples TRBV5-6 to TRBJ2-7; 8 nucleotides line up with TRBD2. The length of the CDR3 is 14 residues. In germline, CDR1 is SGHDT, CDR2 YYEEEE. The V gene end was trimmed by 0 bases and the J gene end by 6 bases; junction bases not matched to a gene: 5. The CDR3 DNA reads as TGTGCCAGCAGCTTGGGCGGGAGGCCCTTCGAGCAGTACTTC. Translating gives CASSLGGRPFEQYF.

The V call is TRBV18, the J call TRBJ2-1; D unresolved. The CDR3 runs to 15 residues. V was shortened by 2 bases and J by 1 base, with 9 bases between the two germline ends. Looked up from germline, CDR1 is KGHSH and CDR2 is LQKENI. In DNA form, the CDR3 reads TGTGCCAGCTCACCAGGCTCCGGGTCCTACAATGAGCAGTTCTTC. Protein sequence: CASSPGSGSYNEQFF.

The chain links TRBV18 to TRBJ1-5, with D tentatively TRBD1 (5 bases). V lost 3 bases and J 9 bases, leaving 18 bases between the germline ends. The V gene's germline CDR1 is KGHSH and CDR2 LQKENI. The CDR3 consists of 15 residues. The CDR3 DNA reads TGTGCCAGCTCACCTAGGAGGGCCTTCCAGGGGCCCCAGCATTTT. Residues: CASSPRRAFQGPQHF.